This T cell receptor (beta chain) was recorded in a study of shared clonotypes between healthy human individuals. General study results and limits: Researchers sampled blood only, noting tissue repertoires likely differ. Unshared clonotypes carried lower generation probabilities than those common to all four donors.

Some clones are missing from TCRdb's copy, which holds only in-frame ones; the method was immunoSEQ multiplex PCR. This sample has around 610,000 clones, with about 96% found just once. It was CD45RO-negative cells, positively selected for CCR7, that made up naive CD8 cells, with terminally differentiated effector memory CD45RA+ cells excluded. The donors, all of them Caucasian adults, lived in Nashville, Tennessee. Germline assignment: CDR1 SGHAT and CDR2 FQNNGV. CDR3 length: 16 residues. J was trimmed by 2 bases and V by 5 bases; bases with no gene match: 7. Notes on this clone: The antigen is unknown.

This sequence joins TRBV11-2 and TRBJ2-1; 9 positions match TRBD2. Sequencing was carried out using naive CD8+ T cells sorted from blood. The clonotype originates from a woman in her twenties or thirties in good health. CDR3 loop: CASSPKAGGAYNEQFF. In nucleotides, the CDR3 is TGTGCCAGCAGCCCAAAGGCGGGAGGGGCCTACAATGAGCAGTTCTTC.